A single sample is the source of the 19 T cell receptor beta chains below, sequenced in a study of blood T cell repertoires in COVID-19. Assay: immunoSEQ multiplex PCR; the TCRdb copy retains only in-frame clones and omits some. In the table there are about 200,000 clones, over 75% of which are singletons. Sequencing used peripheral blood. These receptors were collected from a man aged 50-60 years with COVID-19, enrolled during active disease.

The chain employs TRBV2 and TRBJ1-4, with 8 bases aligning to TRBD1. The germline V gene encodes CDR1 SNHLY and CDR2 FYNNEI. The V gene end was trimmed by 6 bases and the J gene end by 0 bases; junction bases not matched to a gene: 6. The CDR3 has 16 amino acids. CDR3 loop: CASRRDRTSTNEKLFF. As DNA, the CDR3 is TGTGCCAGCAGACGGGACAGGACGTCAACTAATGAAAAACTGTTTTTT.

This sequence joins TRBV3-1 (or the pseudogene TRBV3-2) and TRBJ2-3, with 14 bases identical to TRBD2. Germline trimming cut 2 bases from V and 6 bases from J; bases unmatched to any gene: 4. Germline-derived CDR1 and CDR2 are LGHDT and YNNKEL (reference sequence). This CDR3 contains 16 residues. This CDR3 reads CASSQLTSGGADTQYF. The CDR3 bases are TGTGCCAGCAGCCAACTGACTAGCGGGGGGGCCGATACGCAGTATTTT.

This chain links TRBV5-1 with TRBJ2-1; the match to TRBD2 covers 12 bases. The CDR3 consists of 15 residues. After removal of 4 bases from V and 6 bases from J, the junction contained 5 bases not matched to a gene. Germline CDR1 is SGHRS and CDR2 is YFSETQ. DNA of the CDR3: TGCGCCAGCAGCCTAGGACTAGCGGGAACCAATGAGCAGTTCTTC. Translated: CASSLGLAGTNEQFF.

The CDR3 nucleotides are TGTGCCAGCAGCTTAGGGGGGACTCGCACAGATACGCAGTATTTT. Translated, it gives CASSLGGTRTDTQYF. This chain uses TRBV7-3 with TRBJ2-3; possible D gene TRBD2, 6 bases. The germline CDR1 and CDR2 sequences are SGHTA and FQGTGA. V was trimmed by 2 bases and J by 1 base, leaving 10 bases between them. CDR3 length equals 15 residues.

CDR3 sequence (DNA): TGTGCCAGCAGCCAAGCGAGGGCCCCAGACACCGGGGAGCTGTTTTTT. Translated: CASSQARAPDTGELFF. V usage is TRBV3-1 (or the pseudogene TRBV3-2) and J usage is TRBJ2-2; possibly TRBD2 for D (5 bases). From germline, CDR1 is LGHDT and CDR2 YNNKEL (reference sequence). CDR3 length equals 16 residues. Trimming removed 1 base at V and 3 bases at J, with 12 bases between.

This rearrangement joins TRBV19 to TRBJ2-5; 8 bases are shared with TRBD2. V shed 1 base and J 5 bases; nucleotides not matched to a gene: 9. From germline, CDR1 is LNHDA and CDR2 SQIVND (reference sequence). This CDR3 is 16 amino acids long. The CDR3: CASSIALGLVRETQYF. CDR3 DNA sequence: TGTGCCAGTAGTATAGCACTGGGACTAGTAAGGGAGACCCAGTACTTC.

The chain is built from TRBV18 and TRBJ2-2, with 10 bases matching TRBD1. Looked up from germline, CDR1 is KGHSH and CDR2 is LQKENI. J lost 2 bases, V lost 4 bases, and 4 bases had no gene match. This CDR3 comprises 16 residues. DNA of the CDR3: TGTGCCAGCTCACGGACAGGGGGACCAAACACCGGGGAGCTGTTTTTT. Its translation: CASSRTGGPNTGELFF.

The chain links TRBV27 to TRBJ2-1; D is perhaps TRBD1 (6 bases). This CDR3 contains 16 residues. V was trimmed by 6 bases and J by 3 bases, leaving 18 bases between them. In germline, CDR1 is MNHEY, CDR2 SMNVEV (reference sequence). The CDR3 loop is CASRAQGPFLYNEQFF. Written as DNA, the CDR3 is TGTGCCAGCAGAGCACAGGGACCTTTCCTCTACAATGAGCAGTTCTTC.

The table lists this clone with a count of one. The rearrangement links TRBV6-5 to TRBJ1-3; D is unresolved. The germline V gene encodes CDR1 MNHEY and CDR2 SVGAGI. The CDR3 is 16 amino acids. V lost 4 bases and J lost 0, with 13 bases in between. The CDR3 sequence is CASSLGPTSSGNTIYF. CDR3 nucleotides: TGTGCCAGCAGTTTAGGCCCTACTAGCTCTGGAAACACCATATATTTT.

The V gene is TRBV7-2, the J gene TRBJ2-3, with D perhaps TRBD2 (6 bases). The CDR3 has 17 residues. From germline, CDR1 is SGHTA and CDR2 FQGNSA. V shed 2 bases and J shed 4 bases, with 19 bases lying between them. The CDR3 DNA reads TGTGCCAGCAGCTTAAAGTCGGGGACTTTCCCCCCAGATACGCAGTATTTT. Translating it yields CASSLKSGTFPPDTQYF.

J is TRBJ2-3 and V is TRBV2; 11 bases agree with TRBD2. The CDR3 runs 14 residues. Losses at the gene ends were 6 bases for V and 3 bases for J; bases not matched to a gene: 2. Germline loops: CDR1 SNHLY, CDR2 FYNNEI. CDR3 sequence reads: CASSTSGGTDTQYF. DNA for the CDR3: TGTGCCAGCAGCACTAGCGGGGGTACAGATACGCAGTATTTT. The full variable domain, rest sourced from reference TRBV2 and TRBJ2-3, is EPEVTQTPSHQVTQMGQEVILRCVPISNHLYFYWYRQILGQKVEFLVSFYNNEISEKSEIFDDQFSVERPDGSNFTLKIRSTKLEDSAMYFCASSTSGGTDTQYFGPGTRLTVL.

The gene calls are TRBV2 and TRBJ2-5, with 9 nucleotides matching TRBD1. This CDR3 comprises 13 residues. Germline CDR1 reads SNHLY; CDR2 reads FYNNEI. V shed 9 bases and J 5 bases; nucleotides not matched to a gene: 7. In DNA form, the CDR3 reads TGTGCCAGTAGGGACAGGGTGGGTGAGACCCAGTACTTC. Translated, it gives CASRDRVGETQYF. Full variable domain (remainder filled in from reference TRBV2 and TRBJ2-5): EPEVTQTPSHQVTQMGQEVILRCVPISNHLYFYWYRQILGQKVEFLVSFYNNEISEKSEIFDDQFSVERPDGSNFTLKIRSTKLEDSAMYFCASRDRVGETQYFGPGTRLLVL.

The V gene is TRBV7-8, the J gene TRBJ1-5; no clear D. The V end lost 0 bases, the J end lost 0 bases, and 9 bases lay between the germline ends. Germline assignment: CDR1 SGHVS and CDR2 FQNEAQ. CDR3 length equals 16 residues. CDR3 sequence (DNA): TGTGCCAGCAGCTTAGCGCGAGGGAATAGCAATCAGCCCCAGCATTTT. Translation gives CASSLARGNSNQPQHF.

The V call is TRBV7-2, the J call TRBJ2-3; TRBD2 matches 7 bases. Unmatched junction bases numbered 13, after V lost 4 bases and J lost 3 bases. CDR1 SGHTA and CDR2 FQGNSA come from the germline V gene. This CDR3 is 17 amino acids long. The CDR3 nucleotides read TGTGCCAGCAGCTCGCGGCCGGGACTATCACGTACAGATACGCAGTATTTT. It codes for CASSSRPGLSRTDTQYF.

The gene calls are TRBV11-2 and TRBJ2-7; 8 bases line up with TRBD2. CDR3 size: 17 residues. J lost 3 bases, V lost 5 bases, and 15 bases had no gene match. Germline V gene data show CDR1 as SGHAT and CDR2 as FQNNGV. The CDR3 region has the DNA TGTGCCAGCAGCCTCCGTGGGGCGGGGGGCGGCCACTACGAGCAGTACTTC. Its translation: CASSLRGAGGGHYEQYF.

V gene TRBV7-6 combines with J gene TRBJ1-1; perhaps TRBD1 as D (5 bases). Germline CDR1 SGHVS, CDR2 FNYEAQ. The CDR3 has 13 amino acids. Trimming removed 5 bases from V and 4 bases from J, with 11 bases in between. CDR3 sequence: CASSAQGSTEAFF. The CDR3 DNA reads TGTGCCAGCAGCGCCCAGGGTTCCACTGAAGCTTTCTTT. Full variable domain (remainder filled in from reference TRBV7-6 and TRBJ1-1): GAGVSQSPRYKVTKRGQDVALRCDPISGHVSLYWYRQALGQGPEFLTYFNYEAQQDKSGLPNDRFSAERPEGSISTLTIQRTEQRDSAMYRCASSAQGSTEAFFGQGTRLTVV.

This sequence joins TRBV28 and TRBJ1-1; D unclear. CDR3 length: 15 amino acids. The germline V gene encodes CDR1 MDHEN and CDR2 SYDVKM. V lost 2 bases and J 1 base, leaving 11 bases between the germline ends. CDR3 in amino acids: CASSLAGGRNTEAFF. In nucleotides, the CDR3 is TGTGCCAGCAGTTTAGCCGGAGGGAGGAACACTGAAGCTTTCTTT.

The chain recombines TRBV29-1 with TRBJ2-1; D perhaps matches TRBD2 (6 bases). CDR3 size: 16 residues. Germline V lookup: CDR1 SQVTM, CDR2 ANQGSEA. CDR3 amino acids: CSYQTLADSSYNEQFF. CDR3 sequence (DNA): TGCAGTTACCAAACCTTAGCGGATAGCTCCTACAATGAGCAGTTCTTC.

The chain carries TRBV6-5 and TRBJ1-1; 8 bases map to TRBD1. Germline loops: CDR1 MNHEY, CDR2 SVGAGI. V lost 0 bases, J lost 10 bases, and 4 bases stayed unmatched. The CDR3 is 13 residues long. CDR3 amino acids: CASSYSDRVRAFF. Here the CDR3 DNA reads TGTGCCAGCAGTTACTCGGACAGGGTTCGAGCTTTCTTT.